This T cell receptor (beta chain) stems from a study of blood T cell repertoires in COVID-19. Assay: immunoSEQ multiplex PCR; the TCRdb copy retains only in-frame clones and omits some. The sample gives about 190,000 clones, approximately 85% of which show up once; around 7% is in the top ten. This CDR3 has 15 amino acids. In germline, CDR1 is LNHNV, CDR2 YYDKDF (reference sequence). V dropped 1 base and J dropped 1 base, with 11 bases sitting between them. This TCR was recovered from a man of 80 years or more with COVID-19, enrolled during active disease. This sequence joins TRBV15 and TRBJ2-7; perhaps TRBD1 as D (5 bases). Input material: peripheral blood. CDR3 bases: TGTGCCACCAGCAGAGGGGATGACAGTTCCTACGAGCAGTACTTC. It encodes CATSRGDDSSYEQYF.